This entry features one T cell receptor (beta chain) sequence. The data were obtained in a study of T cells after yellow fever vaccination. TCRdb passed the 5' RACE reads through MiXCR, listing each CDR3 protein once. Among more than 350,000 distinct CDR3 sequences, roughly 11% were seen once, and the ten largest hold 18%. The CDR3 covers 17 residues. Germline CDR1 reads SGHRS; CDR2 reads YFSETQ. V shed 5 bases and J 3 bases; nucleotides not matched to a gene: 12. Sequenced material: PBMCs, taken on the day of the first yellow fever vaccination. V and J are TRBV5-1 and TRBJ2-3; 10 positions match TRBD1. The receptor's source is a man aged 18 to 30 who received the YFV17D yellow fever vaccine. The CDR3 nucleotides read TGCGCCAGCAGACGAGACAGGGGGCTGGAGGAGACAGATACGCAGTATTTT. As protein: CASRRDRGLEETDTQYF. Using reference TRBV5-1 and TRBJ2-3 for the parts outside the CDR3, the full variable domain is KAGVTQTPRYLIKTRGQQVTLSCSPISGHRSVSWYQQTPGQGLQFLFEYFSETQRNKGNFPGRFSGRQFSNSRSEMNVSTLELGDSALYLCASRRDRGLEETDTQYFGPGTRLTVL.